Included here is one TCR beta chain sequence, with context. The sample originates from a study of blood T cell repertoires in COVID-19. Study information: Nucleic acid was either cDNA or gDNA, and it came from T cells, B-cell-depleted T cells, or PBMCs.

Original processing notes: Estimated nucleated cell counts came from reference gene primer amplification. Libraries were prepared by immunoSEQ multiplex PCR; TCRdb keeps only in-frame clonotypes and omits some of them. The DNA gave D and trimming, while V, J and clone size come from that table. The table includes a few hundred thousand clones, around 87% detected once. The CDR3 length is 15 residues. CDR1 is SGHVS and CDR2 is FNYEAQ in the germline V gene. V dropped 5 bases and J dropped 8; count of bases not matched to a gene: 9. The sequence was obtained from a woman aged 45-65 years with acute or convalescent COVID-19. The specimen was peripheral blood. V usage is TRBV7-6 and J usage is TRBJ1-5, with TRBD1 identical over 10 bases. Here the CDR3 DNA reads TGTGCCAGCAGCCAGGGACAGGGGCTGACGGAGCCCCAGCATTTT. Protein sequence: CASSQGQGLTEPQHF.